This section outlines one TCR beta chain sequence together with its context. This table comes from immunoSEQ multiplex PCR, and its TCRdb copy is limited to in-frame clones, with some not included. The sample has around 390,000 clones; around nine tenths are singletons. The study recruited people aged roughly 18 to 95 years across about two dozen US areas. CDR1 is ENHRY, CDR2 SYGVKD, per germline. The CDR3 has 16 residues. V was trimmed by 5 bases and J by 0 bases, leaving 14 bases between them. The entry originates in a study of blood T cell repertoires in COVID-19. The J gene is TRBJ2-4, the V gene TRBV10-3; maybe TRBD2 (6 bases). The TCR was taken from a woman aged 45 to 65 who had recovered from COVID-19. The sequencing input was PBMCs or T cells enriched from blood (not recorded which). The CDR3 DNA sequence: TGTGCCATCAGTCGCGGGGATGGAATAGCCAAAAACATTCAGTACTTC. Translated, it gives CAISRGDGIAKNIQYF.